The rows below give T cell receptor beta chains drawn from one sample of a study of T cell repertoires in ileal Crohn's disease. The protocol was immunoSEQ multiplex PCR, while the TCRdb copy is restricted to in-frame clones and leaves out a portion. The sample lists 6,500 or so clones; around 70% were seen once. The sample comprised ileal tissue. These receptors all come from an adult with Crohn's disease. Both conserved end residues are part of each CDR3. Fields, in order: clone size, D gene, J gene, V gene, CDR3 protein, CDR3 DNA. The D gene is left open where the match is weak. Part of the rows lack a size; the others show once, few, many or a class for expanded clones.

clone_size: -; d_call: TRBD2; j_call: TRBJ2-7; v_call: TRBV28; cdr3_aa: CASSPGTSGTYEQYF; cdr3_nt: TGTGCCAGCAGTCCCGGGACTAGCGGGACCTACGAGCAGTACTTC
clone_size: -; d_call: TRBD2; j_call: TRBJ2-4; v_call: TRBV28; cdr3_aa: CASTHLYSGRAPTNIQYF; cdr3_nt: TGTGCCAGCACCCACCTTTATAGCGGGAGAGCCCCGACAAACATTCAGTACTTC
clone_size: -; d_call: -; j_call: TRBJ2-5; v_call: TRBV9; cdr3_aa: CASSVVMEETQYF; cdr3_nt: TGTGCCAGCAGCGTAGTTATGGAAGAGACCCAGTACTTC
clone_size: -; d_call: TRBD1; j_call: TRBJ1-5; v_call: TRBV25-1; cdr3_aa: CASSERDRGSNQPQHF; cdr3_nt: TGTGCCAGCAGTGAAAGAGACAGGGGTAGCAATCAGCCCCAGCATTTT
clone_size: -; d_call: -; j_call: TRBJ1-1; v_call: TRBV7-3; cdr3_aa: CASRMEPSNTEAFF; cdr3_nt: TGTGCCAGCAGAATGGAGCCTTCGAACACTGAAGCTTTCTTT
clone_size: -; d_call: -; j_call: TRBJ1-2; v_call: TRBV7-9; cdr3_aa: CASSLDATYPGYTF; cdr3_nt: TGTGCCAGCAGCTTAGACGCGACATATCCTGGCTACACCTTC
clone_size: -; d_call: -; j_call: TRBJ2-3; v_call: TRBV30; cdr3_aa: CAWSAVGDTQYF; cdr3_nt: TGTGCCTGGAGTGCCGTAGGAGATACGCAGTATTTT
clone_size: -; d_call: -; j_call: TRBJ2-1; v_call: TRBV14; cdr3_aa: CASSHGSSYNEQFF; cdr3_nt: TGTGCCAGCAGCCACGGGAGCTCCTACAATGAGCAGTTCTTC
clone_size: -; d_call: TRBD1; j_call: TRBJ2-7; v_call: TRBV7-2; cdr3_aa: CASSFTGDYYEQYF; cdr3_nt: TGTGCCAGCAGCTTTACAGGGGATTACTACGAGCAGTACTTC
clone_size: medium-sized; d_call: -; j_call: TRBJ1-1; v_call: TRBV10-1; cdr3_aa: CAGGTEAFF; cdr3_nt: TGCGCCGGAGGTACTGAAGCTTTCTTT
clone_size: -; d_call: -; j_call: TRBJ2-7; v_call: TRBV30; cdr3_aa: CAWSAGTALKEQYF; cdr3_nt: TGTGCCTGGAGTGCCGGGACGGCCCTGAAAGAGCAGTACTTC
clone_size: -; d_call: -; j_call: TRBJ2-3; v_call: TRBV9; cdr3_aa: CASSVGGTDTQYF; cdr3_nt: TGTGCCAGCAGCGTAGGTGGGACAGATACGCAGTATTTT
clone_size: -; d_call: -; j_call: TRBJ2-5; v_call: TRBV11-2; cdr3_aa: CASSLGVASVRTQYF; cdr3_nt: TGTGCCAGCAGCTTAGGAGTCGCTAGCGTGAGGACCCAGTACTTC
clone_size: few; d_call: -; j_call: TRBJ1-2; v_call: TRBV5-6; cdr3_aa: CASSLEEGVGGYTF; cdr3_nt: TGTGCCAGCAGCTTGGAAGAGGGGGTAGGTGGCTACACCTTC
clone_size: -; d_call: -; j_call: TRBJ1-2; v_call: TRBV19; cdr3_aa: CASSMTIFYGYTF; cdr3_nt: TGTGCCAGTAGCATGACCATATTCTATGGCTACACCTTC
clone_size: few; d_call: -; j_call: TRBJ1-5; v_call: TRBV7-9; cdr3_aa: CASSLGGFRNQPQHF; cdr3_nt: TGTGCCAGCAGCTTAGGTGGGTTCCGCAATCAGCCCCAGCATTTT
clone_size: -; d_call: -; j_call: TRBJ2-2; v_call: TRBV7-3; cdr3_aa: CASSLEGPSNTGELFF; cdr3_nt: TGTGCCAGCAGCTTAGAAGGGCCCTCCAACACCGGGGAGCTGTTTTTT
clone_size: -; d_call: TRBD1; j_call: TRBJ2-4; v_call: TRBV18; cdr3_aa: CASSPGQGVNIQYF; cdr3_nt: TGTGCCAGCTCACCGGGACAGGGGGTTAACATTCAGTACTTC
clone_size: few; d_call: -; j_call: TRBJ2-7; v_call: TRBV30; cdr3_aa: CAWAYDQTYEQYF; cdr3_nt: TGTGCCTGGGCCTATGACCAGACCTACGAGCAGTACTTC
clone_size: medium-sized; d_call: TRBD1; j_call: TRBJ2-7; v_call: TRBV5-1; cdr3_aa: CASSLSPGQGSYEQYF; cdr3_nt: TGCGCCAGCAGCCTCTCTCCGGGACAGGGCTCCTACGAGCAGTACTTC
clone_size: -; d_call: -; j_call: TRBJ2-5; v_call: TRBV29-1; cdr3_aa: CSVVKSEPRRETQYF; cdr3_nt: TGCAGCGTTGTTAAATCGGAGCCTCGTCGAGAGACCCAGTACTTC
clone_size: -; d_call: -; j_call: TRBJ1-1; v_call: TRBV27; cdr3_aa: CASTSSWGGEAFF; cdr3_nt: TGTGCCAGCACCTCAAGCTGGGGGGGTGAAGCTTTCTTT
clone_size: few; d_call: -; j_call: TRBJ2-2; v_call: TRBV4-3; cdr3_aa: CASSLGSGPLNTGELFF; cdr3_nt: TGCGCCAGCAGCCTCGGGTCCGGTCCGCTGAACACCGGGGAGCTGTTTTTT
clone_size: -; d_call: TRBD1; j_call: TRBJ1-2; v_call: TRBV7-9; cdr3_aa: CASSLEQGNYGYTF; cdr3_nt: TGTGCCAGCAGCTTAGAACAGGGGAACTATGGCTACACCTTC
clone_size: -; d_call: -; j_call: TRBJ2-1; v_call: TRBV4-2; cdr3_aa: CASSQEAAPADNEQFF; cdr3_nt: TGTGCCAGCAGCCAAGAAGCCGCCCCAGCGGACAATGAGCAGTTCTTC
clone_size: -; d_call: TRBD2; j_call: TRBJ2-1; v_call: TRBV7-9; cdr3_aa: CASSLAGASGEQFF; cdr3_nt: TGTGCCAGCAGCTTAGCTGGGGCTAGCGGCGAGCAGTTCTTC
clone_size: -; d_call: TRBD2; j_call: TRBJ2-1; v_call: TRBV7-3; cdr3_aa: CASSGTSGRANEQFF; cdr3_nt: TGTGCCAGCAGCGGGACTAGCGGGAGGGCCAATGAGCAGTTCTTC
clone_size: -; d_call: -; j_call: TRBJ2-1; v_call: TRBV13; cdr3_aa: CASSLSSQNEQFF; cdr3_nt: TGTGCCAGCAGCCTCTCATCTCAGAATGAGCAGTTCTTC
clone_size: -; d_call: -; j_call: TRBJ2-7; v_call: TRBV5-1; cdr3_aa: CASSTPQRYEQYF; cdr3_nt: TGCGCCAGCAGCACCCCGCAGCGTTACGAGCAGTACTTC
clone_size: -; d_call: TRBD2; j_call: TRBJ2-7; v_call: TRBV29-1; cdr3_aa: CSVVGSGYEQYF; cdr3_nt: TGCAGCGTTGTGGGTAGCGGGTACGAGCAGTACTTC
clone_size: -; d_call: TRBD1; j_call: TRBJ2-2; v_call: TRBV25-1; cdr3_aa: CASNPDRGRSGELFF; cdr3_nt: TGTGCCAGCAACCCAGACAGGGGGAGGTCCGGGGAGCTGTTTTTT